This T cell receptor (beta chain) was found in a study of cytomegalovirus exposure and HLA in healthy donors. Study-wide points: TCR beta chain V- and J-gene trimming was linked, in a later analysis, to a missense variant in DCLRE1C. A later analysis reportedly found fewer N-insertions in an Asian-associated ancestry cluster than the roughly 680-donor mean.

Among the donors, all were healthy bone marrow donors. PCR primers comprised 60 Vbeta and 13 Jbeta primers. Data came from immunoSEQ multiplex PCR; TCRdb stores just in-frame clones and leaves some out. The sample lists 150,000 to 200,000 clones; over 60% were seen once. Trimming took 4 bases from V and 1 from J, leaving 10 bases between them. CDR3 length: 13 residues. Germline V gene lookup returns CDR1 SQVTM and CDR2 ANQGSEA. On this clone: Its specificity is not known.

Sample: PBMCs. The V gene is TRBV29-1, the J gene TRBJ1-1; D perhaps matches TRBD1 (6 bases). The source of this sequence is a girl aged 10-17 years in good health and CMV-seronegative. The CDR3 nucleotides are TGCAGCGTTGTGGGGGGGCCGAACACTGAAGCTTTCTTT. Encoded protein: CSVVGGPNTEAFF.